A selection of T cell receptor beta chains follows, all from one sample in a study of OX40 agonist ivuxolimab in advanced cancers. Sequencing used immunoSEQ multiplex PCR; TCRdb keeps in-frame clones, though not all of them. Among tens of thousands of clones listed, 70% to 90% were seen once. The starting material was CD4+ or CD8+ T cells sorted from blood, obtained in a trial of the OX40 agonist ivuxolimab. The receptors here all came from an adult with an advanced solid tumor such as melanoma, head and neck, liver or kidney cancer. The conserved cysteine and the conserved F or W are not part of the CDR3 here. Each record gives: V gene, J gene, D gene, CDR3 protein. The D gene is left open where the match is weak.

V gene: TRBV2; J gene: TRBJ2-3; D gene: TRBD2; CDR3 protein: ASSRPGLSTQDTQY
V gene: TRBV19; J gene: TRBJ2-1; D gene: .; CDR3 protein: ASSTGDTGYNEQF
V gene: TRBV19; J gene: TRBJ2-3; D gene: .; CDR3 protein: ASGGPTRGTDTQY
V gene: TRBV13; J gene: TRBJ2-1; D gene: TRBD1; CDR3 protein: ASSLGQGAYNEQF
V gene: TRBV6-5; J gene: TRBJ1-2; D gene: .; CDR3 protein: ASSYWPGHGYT
V gene: TRBV5-8; J gene: TRBJ2-1; D gene: .; CDR3 protein: ASSPGTSSYNEQF
V gene: TRBV9; J gene: TRBJ2-5; D gene: TRBD2; CDR3 protein: ASSAGTSQETQY
V gene: TRBV4-2; J gene: TRBJ2-7; D gene: TRBD1; CDR3 protein: ASSQIGTGAEQY
V gene: TRBV30; J gene: TRBJ2-7; D gene: .; CDR3 protein: AWSGGRGEQY
V gene: TRBV2; J gene: TRBJ1-6; D gene: .; CDR3 protein: ASSEDLSYNSPLH
V gene: TRBV30; J gene: TRBJ1-2; D gene: .; CDR3 protein: AWSVWGPYGYT
V gene: TRBV13; J gene: TRBJ2-2; D gene: .; CDR3 protein: ASSLRARGYSGELF
V gene: TRBV7-8; J gene: TRBJ2-5; D gene: TRBD1; CDR3 protein: ASSWRTGSQETQY
V gene: TRBV27; J gene: TRBJ1-1; D gene: TRBD1; CDR3 protein: ASSLIFTLTGQSEEAF
V gene: TRBV27; J gene: TRBJ2-2; D gene: .; CDR3 protein: ASSPLNTGELF
V gene: TRBV29-1; J gene: TRBJ1-2; D gene: TRBD1; CDR3 protein: SVYPGTDYGYT
V gene: TRBV4-2; J gene: TRBJ2-6; D gene: TRBD1; CDR3 protein: ASSPTRDSFSGANVLT
V gene: TRBV11-2; J gene: TRBJ2-7; D gene: TRBD1; CDR3 protein: ASSSGQGVINEQY
V gene: TRBV4-2; J gene: TRBJ1-2; D gene: .; CDR3 protein: ASSQGAGLVIGYT
V gene: TRBV5-6; J gene: TRBJ2-6; D gene: .; CDR3 protein: ASSYLHSGANVLT
V gene: TRBV28; J gene: TRBJ2-2; D gene: .; CDR3 protein: ASSFHIPGLYRRLF
V gene: TRBV5-8; J gene: TRBJ2-1; D gene: TRBD2; CDR3 protein: ASSLGLALNNEQF
V gene: TRBV7-9; J gene: TRBJ2-1; D gene: .; CDR3 protein: ASGELRGLLYNEQF
V gene: TRBV6-4; J gene: TRBJ2-3; D gene: TRBD2; CDR3 protein: ASSVAGGADTQY
V gene: TRBV5-5; J gene: TRBJ2-7; D gene: .; CDR3 protein: ASSLFYGSFYEQY
V gene: TRBV19; J gene: TRBJ2-7; D gene: .; CDR3 protein: ASSITRSSYEQY
V gene: TRBV9; J gene: TRBJ2-7; D gene: TRBD1; CDR3 protein: ASSVTQRQGVGREQY
V gene: TRBV28; J gene: TRBJ1-1; D gene: TRBD1; CDR3 protein: ASSLSGTGAEAF
V gene: TRBV27; J gene: TRBJ2-5; D gene: .; CDR3 protein: ASSYQGGETQY
V gene: TRBV19; J gene: TRBJ1-5; D gene: TRBD1; CDR3 protein: ATTGTGSQPQH
V gene: TRBV5-4; J gene: TRBJ2-1; D gene: .; CDR3 protein: ASSLSRASNEQF
V gene: TRBV7-8; J gene: TRBJ1-5; D gene: .; CDR3 protein: ASSPTRWTQNQPQH
V gene: TRBV29-1; J gene: TRBJ2-2; D gene: .; CDR3 protein: STRLGATGELF
V gene: TRBV5-4; J gene: TRBJ2-5; D gene: TRBD2; CDR3 protein: ASSLGASGLNQETQY
V gene: TRBV11-2; J gene: TRBJ2-7; D gene: .; CDR3 protein: ASSLDGGAYEQY
V gene: TRBV7-9; J gene: TRBJ1-1; D gene: .; CDR3 protein: ASSLARRPTEAF
V gene: TRBV30; J gene: TRBJ2-7; D gene: .; CDR3 protein: AWSVQAVSYEQY
V gene: TRBV27; J gene: TRBJ1-2; D gene: .; CDR3 protein: ASSLVGSTFHGYT
V gene: TRBV30; J gene: TRBJ2-7; D gene: .; CDR3 protein: AWSVPSGWYEQY
V gene: TRBV4-1; J gene: TRBJ2-3; D gene: .; CDR3 protein: ASSQEVGPSTDTQY
V gene: TRBV30; J gene: TRBJ1-1; D gene: TRBD1; CDR3 protein: AFGQGDTEAF
V gene: TRBV29-1; J gene: TRBJ1-2; D gene: .; CDR3 protein: SVPEAPPLGYT
V gene: TRBV5-1; J gene: TRBJ2-7; D gene: .; CDR3 protein: ASSPDISDEQY
V gene: TRBV27; J gene: TRBJ1-1; D gene: TRBD1; CDR3 protein: ASSYWGQGVGNTEAF